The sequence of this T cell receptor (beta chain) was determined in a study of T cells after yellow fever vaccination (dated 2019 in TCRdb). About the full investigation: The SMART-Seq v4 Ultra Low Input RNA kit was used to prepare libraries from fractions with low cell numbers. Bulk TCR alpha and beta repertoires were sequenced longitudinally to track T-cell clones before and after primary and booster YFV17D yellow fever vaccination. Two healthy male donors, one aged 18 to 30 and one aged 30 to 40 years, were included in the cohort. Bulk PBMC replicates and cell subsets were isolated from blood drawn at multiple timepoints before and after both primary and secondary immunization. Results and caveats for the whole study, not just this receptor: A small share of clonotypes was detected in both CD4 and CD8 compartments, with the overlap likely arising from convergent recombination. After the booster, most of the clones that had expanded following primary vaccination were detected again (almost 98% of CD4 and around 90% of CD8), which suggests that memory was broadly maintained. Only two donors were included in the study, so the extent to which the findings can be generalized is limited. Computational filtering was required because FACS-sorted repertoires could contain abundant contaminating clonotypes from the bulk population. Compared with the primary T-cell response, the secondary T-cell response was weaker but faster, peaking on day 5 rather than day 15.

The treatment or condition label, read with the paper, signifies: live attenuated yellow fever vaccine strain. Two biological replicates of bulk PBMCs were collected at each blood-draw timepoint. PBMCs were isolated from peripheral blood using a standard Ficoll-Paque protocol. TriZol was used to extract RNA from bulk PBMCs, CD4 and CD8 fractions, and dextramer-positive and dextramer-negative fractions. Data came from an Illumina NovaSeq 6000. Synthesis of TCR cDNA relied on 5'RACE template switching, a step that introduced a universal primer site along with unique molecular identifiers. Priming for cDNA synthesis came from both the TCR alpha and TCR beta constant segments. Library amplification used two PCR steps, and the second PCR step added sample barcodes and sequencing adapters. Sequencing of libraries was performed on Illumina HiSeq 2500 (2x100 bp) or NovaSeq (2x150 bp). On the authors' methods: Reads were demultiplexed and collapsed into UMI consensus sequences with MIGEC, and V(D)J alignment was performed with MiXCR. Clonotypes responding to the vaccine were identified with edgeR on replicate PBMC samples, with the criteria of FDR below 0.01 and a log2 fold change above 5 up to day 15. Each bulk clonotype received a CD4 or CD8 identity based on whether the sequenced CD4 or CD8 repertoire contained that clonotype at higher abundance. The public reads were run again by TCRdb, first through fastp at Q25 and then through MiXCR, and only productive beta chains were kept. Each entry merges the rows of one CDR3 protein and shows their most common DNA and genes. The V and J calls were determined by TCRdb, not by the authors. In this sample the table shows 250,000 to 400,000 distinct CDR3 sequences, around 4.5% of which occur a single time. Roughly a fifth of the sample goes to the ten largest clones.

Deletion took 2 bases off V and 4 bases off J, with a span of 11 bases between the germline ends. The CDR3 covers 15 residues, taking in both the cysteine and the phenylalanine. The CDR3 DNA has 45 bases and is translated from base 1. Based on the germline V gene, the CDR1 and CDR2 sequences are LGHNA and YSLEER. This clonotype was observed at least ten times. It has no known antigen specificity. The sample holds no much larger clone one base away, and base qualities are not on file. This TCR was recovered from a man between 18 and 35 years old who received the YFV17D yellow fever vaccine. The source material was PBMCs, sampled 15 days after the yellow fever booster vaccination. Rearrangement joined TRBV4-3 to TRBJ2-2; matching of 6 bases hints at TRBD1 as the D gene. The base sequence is TGCGCCAGCAGCCAACAGGGGCCCGGCACCGGGGAGCTGTTTTTT. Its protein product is CASSQQGPGTGELFF.